This paragraph reports one T cell receptor (beta chain). This receptor's antigen is unknown. Base qualities are not provided; no much larger clone lies one nucleotide away. TCRbeta CDR3 regions were amplified from genomic DNA by means of the immunoSEQ Assay, a bias-controlled multiplex PCR. Concerning the study's data processing: Within the assay, amplification of reference gene primers was used to estimate how many nucleated cells each sample contained. Sequence reads were collapsed and filtered to measure the absolute abundance of every unique TCRbeta CDR3 rearrangement. Productive Simpson clonality was computed per sample as the square root of Simpson's diversity index over productive rearrangements. This is the immuneACCESS table as TCRdb keeps it, with only in-frame sequences that have V and J called. A part of the clones is gone; compared with another copy, unresolved V genes explain less than half, and the rest is unexplained. V and J calls and clone size are copied from that table; D and trimming were computed from the DNA. The sample table holds fewer than 200,000 clones, of which around 67% were seen once. The top ten clones comprise 3% of the sample.

In the germline V gene (reference sequence), CDR1 corresponds to LNHDA and CDR2 to SQIVND. The CDR3 runs 14 amino acids, cysteine and phenylalanine included. Only the CDR3 DNA stays, 42 bases, in frame from base 1. V is trimmed back by 6 bases and J by 9 bases, and the junction contains 10 bases that no gene match accounts for. Each collaborating institution followed its own protocols to collect whole blood in K2EDTA tubes. For TCRbeta analysis, collaborators shipped samples in one of three forms: frozen whole blood, isolated PBMCs, or DNA extracted from either of those sample types. This sample stems from a study of blood T cell repertoires in COVID-19 (dated by TCRdb to between 2020 and 2021). Concerning the study at large: Samples from collaborators originated in the United States, Italy and Spain and spanned both the acute and convalescent phases of COVID-19. The material from the prospective study consisted of cDNA or gDNA derived from T cells, B-cell-depleted T cells, or PBMCs. Deeply sampled blood TCRbeta repertoires from subjects exposed to, actively infected with, or recovered from COVID-19 were included in the dataset. The repertoires were made available in a free public database intended to serve as a resource for research on the immune response to SARS-CoV-2. The samples were drawn from two sources: the first 160 participants of the ongoing ImmuneRACE study, and fewer than 1,500 subjects contributed by 6 global collaborators. Nearly every sample came with metadata listing a de-identified subject ID, COVID-19 status, age in years and sex. Where available, HLA class I and class II types were taken from metadata supplied by the sample provider and were not determined by assay-based typing.

Study-level results and caveats: The amount of clinical and demographic metadata varied by source and participant and was provided uncurated.

The TCR comes from an elderly woman with acute or convalescent COVID-19. Here the chain combines TRBV19 and TRBJ2-2; 7 middle bases align to TRBD2. Sample: peripheral blood. The CDR3 is CASRTSVGPRELFF. In nucleotides, the sequence is TGTGCCAGTAGAACTAGCGTGGGGCCCAGGGAGCTGTTTTTT.